This T cell receptor (beta chain) derives from a study of radiotherapy plus CTLA-4 blockade in lung cancer. General study points: Blood-borne expansion of tumor-derived TCR clones followed radiotherapy plus ipilimumab.

To note about this clone: Its antigen is currently unknown.

Germline CDR1 is LNHNV and CDR2 is YYDKDF (reference sequence). This CDR3 region has 15 residues. Trimming removed 6 bases from V and 2 bases from J; junction bases left unmatched: 5. Ipilimumab CTLA-4 blockade and focal radiation were given to patients with chemo-refractory metastatic non-small-cell lung cancer. Repertoires were generated with immunoSEQ multiplex PCR, while TCRdb's copy carries only in-frame clones and drops some. The sample shows roughly 62,000 clones, 77% of them seen only once. The genes are TRBV15 and TRBJ2-1; TRBD1 matches at 9 bases. This receptor was identified in a human donor with non-small cell lung cancer who had a complete response to radiotherapy plus ipilimumab. The sample here was peripheral blood, taken from a patient treated with radiotherapy plus ipilimumab. DNA of the CDR3: TGTGCCACCAGTAGGGACAGGGAAACCTACAATGAGCAGTTCTTC. Protein: CATSRDRETYNEQFF.